The present TCR beta chain was sequenced within a study of cytomegalovirus exposure and HLA in healthy donors. Across the whole study: A prior study identified just under 120 million unique TCR beta sequences from about 179 million T cells. General observations from the study: DRB1 showed the most TCR associations and HLA-C the fewest in a later analysis, as rates varied by HLA locus.

This PCR relied on a set of 60 Vbeta primers and 13 Jbeta primers. Here immunoSEQ multiplex PCR was the method, and the copy in TCRdb shows in-frame clones only, minus some. The repertoire holds around 120,000 clones, with around three quarters as singletons. As to this clone: Its antigen is undetermined.

This CDR3 comprises 13 residues. With 7 bases clipped from V and 3 bases from J, the junction kept 5 bases outside the gene matches. Germline V gene lookup returns CDR1 SGHTA and CDR2 FQGNSA. The sequence came from a woman aged 40 to 50 in good health and CMV-seropositive. The chain joins TRBV7-2 to TRBJ2-7, with 8 bases aligning to TRBD1. Sequences were obtained from PBMCs. Here the CDR3 reads CASTHTGGYEQYF. Written as DNA, the CDR3 is TGTGCCAGCACCCACACAGGGGGCTACGAGCAGTACTTC.